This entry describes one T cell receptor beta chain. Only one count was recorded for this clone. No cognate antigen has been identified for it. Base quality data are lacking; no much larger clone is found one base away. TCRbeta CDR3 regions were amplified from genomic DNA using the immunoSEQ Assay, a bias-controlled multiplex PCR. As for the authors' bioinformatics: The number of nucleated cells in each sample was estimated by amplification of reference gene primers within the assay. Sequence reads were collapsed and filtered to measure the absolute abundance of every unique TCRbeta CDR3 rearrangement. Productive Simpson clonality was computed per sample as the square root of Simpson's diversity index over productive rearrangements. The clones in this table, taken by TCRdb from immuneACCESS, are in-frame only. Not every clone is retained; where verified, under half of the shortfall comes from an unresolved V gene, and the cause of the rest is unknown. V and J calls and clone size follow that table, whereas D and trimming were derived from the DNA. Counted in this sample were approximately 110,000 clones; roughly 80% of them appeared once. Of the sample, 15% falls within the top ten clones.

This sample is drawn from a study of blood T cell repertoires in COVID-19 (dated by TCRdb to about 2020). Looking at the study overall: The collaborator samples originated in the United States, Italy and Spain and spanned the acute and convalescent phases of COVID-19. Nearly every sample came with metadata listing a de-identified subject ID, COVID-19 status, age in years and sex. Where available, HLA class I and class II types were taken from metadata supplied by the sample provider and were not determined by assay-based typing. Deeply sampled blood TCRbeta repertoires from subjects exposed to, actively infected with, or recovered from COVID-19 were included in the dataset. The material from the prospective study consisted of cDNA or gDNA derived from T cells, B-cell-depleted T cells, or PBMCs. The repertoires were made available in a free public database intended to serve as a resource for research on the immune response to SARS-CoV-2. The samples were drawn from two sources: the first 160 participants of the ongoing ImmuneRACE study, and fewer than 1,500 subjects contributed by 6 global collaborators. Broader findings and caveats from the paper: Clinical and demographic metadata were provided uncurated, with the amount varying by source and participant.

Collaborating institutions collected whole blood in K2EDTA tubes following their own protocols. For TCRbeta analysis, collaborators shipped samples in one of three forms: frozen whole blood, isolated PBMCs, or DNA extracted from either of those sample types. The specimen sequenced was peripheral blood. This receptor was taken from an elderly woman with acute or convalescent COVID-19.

The CDR3 has the sequence CASSQSRVMNIQYF. The DNA sequence follows: TGTGCCAGCAGCCAATCACGGGTGATGAACATTCAGTACTTC. The chain links TRBV16 with TRBJ2-4; no confident D gene assignment can be made. V sheds 0 bases and J sheds 7 bases, leaving 10 bases between their ends. CDR1 KGHSY and CDR2 FQNENV were looked up in the germline V gene. The CDR3 has 14 amino acids, counting the end cysteine and phenylalanine. Only the CDR3 region is kept as DNA, spanning 42 bases read in frame from base 1.